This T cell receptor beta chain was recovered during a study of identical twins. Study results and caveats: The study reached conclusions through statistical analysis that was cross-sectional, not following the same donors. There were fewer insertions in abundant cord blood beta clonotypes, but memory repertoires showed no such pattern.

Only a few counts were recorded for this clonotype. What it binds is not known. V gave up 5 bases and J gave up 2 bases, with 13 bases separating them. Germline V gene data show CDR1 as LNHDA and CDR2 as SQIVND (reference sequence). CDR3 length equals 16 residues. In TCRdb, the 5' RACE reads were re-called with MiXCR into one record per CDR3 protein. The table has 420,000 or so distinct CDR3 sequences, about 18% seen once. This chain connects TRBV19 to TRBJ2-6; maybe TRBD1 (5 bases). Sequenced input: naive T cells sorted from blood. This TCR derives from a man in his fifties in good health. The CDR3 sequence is CASSLGVGAGANVLTF. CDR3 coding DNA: TGTGCCAGTAGTTTAGGCGTAGGGGCTGGGGCCAACGTCCTGACTTTC.